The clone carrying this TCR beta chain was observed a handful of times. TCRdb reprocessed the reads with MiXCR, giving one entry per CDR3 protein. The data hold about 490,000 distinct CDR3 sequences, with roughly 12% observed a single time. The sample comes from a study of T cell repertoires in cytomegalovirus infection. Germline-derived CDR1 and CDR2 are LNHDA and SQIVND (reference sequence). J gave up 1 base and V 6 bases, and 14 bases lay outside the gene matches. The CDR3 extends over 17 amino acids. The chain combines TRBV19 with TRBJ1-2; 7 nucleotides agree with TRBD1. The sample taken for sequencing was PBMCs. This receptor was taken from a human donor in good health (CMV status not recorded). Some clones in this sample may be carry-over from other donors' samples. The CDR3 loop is CASRTQGQEPFNYGYTF. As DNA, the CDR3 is TGTGCCAGTAGAACTCAAGGACAGGAGCCATTTAACTATGGCTACACCTTC.